What follows are 25 T cell receptor beta chains derived from one specimen sequenced in a study of blood T cells in healthy people across ages. A sample-barcoded 5' primer and a J-beta primer mix were used in a second PCR of roughly 6 to 12 cycles. TCRdb used MiXCR to reprocess the 5' RACE reads, holding one entry per CDR3 protein. The sample comprises 1.5 million to 2 million distinct CDR3 sequences, roughly a third of which are singletons, and approximately 10% rests with the top ten. The sequenced sample consisted of blood. These TCRs come from a woman under 40 in good health.

This clonotype was detected only a few times. This chain links TRBV20-1 with TRBJ2-3, with 12 bases aligning to TRBD2. Germline values: CDR1 DFQATT, CDR2 SNEGSKA (reference sequence). The CDR3 length is 18 residues. V shed 0 bases and J 2 bases; nucleotides not matched to a gene: 9. CDR3 loop: CSARDPSGRAGYTDTQYF. CDR3 nucleotide sequence: TGCAGTGCTAGAGACCCTAGCGGGAGGGCCGGTTACACAGATACGCAGTATTTT.

This clonotype was found a few times. A much bigger clone sits one base away, suggesting this may be a read error. V and J are TRBV5-1 and TRBJ1-2; 7 bases match TRBD1. Trimming removed 3 bases from V and 4 bases from J; junction bases left unmatched: 6. This CDR3 has 14 amino acids. Germline V gene lookup returns CDR1 SGHRS and CDR2 YFSETQ. The CDR3 loop reads CASSCGDSSYGYTF. CDR3 DNA sequence: TGCGCCAGCAGCTGCGGGGACAGCTCCTATGGCTACACCTTC.

This clonotype was picked up a small number of times. The V call is TRBV6-6, the J call TRBJ2-6; D is perhaps TRBD1 (7 bases). V gave up 6 bases and J gave up 0 bases, with 9 bases separating them. This CDR3 region has 15 residues. Per the germline V gene, CDR1 is MNHNY and CDR2 is SVGAGI (reference sequence). The CDR3 loop reads CASRRDSSGANVLTF. DNA of the CDR3: TGTGCCAGCAGGCGGGACAGCTCTGGGGCCAACGTCCTGACTTTC.

The V call is TRBV2, the J call TRBJ2-1; the match to TRBD2 covers 8 bases. Trimming took 3 bases from V and 7 from J; bases not matched to a gene: 11. The V gene's germline CDR1 is SNHLY and CDR2 FYNNEI. The CDR3 has 16 residues. DNA of the CDR3: TGTGCCAGCAGTGATCCCGGGAGGGCGGGGGGAAATGAGCAGTTCTTC. Its protein is CASSDPGRAGGNEQFF.

This clonotype has only a few counts. The CDR3 coding sequence is TGCAGTGCTGATGCGACTAGCGGGAGGGGCCCAGATACGCAGTATTTT. Residues: CSADATSGRGPDTQYF. The chain couples TRBV20-1 to TRBJ2-3, with 14 bases that match TRBD2. There are 16 residues in the CDR3. Germline CDR1 is DFQATT and CDR2 is SNEGSKA (reference sequence). Unmatched junction bases numbered 8, after V lost 5 bases and J lost 4 bases.

This clonotype showed up many times. The V and J genes are TRBV5-1 and TRBJ2-7; maybe TRBD1 (6 bases). This CDR3 comprises 13 residues. V was cut by 1 base and J by 9 bases, with 14 bases left in between. CDR1 SGHRS and CDR2 YFSETQ come from the germline V gene. The CDR3 loop is CASSLFQQGRQYF. The CDR3 nucleotides are TGCGCCAGCAGCTTGTTTCAGCAGGGGCGGCAGTACTTC. The whole variable domain, filled in from reference TRBV5-1 and TRBJ2-7, reads KAGVTQTPRYLIKTRGQQVTLSCSPISGHRSVSWYQQTPGQGLQFLFEYFSETQRNKGNFPGRFSGRQFSNSRSEMNVSTLELGDSALYLCASSLFQQGRQYFGPGTRLTVT.

This clonotype was seen a handful of times. The gene calls are TRBV5-1 and TRBJ2-3, with no clear D. Germline assignment: CDR1 SGHRS and CDR2 YFSETQ. V dropped 4 bases and J dropped 2 bases, with 11 bases sitting between them. CDR3 size: 14 residues. CDR3 in DNA: TGCGCCAGCAGCCCAGGAGATCACACAGATACGCAGTATTTT. It codes for CASSPGDHTDTQYF.

The chain has TRBV7-3 and TRBJ2-1; TRBD2 matches 7 bases. Germline loops: CDR1 SGHTA, CDR2 FQGTGA. The CDR3 runs to 16 residues. The junction had 5 bases not matched to a gene; V was cut back by 0 bases and J by 3 bases. The DNA of the CDR3 is TGTGCCAGCAGCTTAACGGGCGGGAGCATCTACAATGAGCAGTTCTTC. It specifies CASSLTGGSIYNEQFF.

There are many counts of this clonotype. The rearrangement joins TRBV7-2 to TRBJ1-4, with D possibly TRBD1 on 5 matching bases. The CDR3 runs 14 residues. Germline V lookup: CDR1 SGHTA, CDR2 FQGNSA. The V end lost 6 bases, the J end lost 8 bases, and 16 bases lay between the germline ends. CDR3: CASRKSGTGEKLFF. Written as DNA, the CDR3 is TGTGCCAGCAGGAAAAGCGGGACGGGGGAAAAACTGTTTTTT.

A note on this clonotype: Compared with germline, one end of the junction differs, possibly owing to a read error. The chain is built from TRBV4-2 and TRBJ2-7; D is possibly TRBD1 or TRBD2 (7 bases each). The CDR3 runs to 13 residues. Looked up from germline, CDR1 is LGHNA and CDR2 is YNFKEQ. DNA for the CDR3: TGTGCCAGCAGCCGAGACAGGGACTACGAGCGGTACTTC. Translating it yields CASSRDRDYERYF.

This clonotype was seen a single time. At one end the junction does not follow the germline gene, possibly because of a read error. V usage is TRBV20-1 and J usage is TRBJ2-7, with 7 bases identical to TRBD2. The length of the CDR3 is 14 residues. Looked up from germline, CDR1 is DFQATT and CDR2 is SNEGSKA (reference sequence). The DNA for the CDR3 is TGCAGTGCTAGGGAGGCGGGAGCTATCTACGGGCAGTACTTC. This codes for CSAREAGAIYGQYF.

This clonotype was seen only once. J is TRBJ2-1 and V is TRBV4-1; 11 bases are shared with TRBD2. V trimming: 2 bases; J trimming: 8 bases; junction bases outside the gene matches: 5. The CDR3 sequence is 15 residues long. The germline CDR1 and CDR2 sequences are MGHRA and YSYEKL. CDR3 sequence (DNA): TGCGCCAGCAGCCAACTAGCGGGAGGTGGTTATGAGCAGTTCTTC. It specifies CASSQLAGGGYEQFF.

This clonotype was detected a few times. The chain carries TRBV6-5 and TRBJ2-5; 9 bases are a match to TRBD2. Per the germline V gene, CDR1 is MNHEY and CDR2 is SVGAGI. This CDR3 has 15 residues. The ends lost 6 bases at V and 5 bases at J; junction bases unmatched: 10. CDR3 amino acids: CASSPWRGGLETQYF. The CDR3 coding sequence is TGTGCCAGCAGCCCGTGGCGGGGGGGCCTGGAGACCCAGTACTTC.

This clonotype was observed a few times. The genes are TRBV10-1 and TRBJ1-6; D gene ambiguous. Germline V CDR1 and CDR2: WNHNN, SYGVQD (reference sequence). Between the trimmed V and J ends, which lost 6 bases and 7 bases, there was a span of 13 bases. CDR3 length equals 14 residues. The CDR3 coding sequence is TGCGCCAGCAGCATTGGAAGAGGGAATTCACCCCTCCACTTT. Translated, it gives CASSIGRGNSPLHF.

The rearrangement links TRBV4-1 to TRBJ2-5; possible D gene TRBD2, 7 bases. V was pared by 4 bases and J by 5 bases, with 17 bases between. This CDR3 contains 15 residues. Germline V gene lookup returns CDR1 MGHRA and CDR2 YSYEKL. The CDR3 nucleotides are TGCGCCAGCAGCCGCTACGGGGGGCCCGCGGAGACCCAGTACTTC. This encodes CASSRYGGPAETQYF.

This clonotype was counted only a few times. The rearrangement uses TRBV5-5 and TRBJ2-7; D is uncertain. The CDR3 contains 14 residues. Deletions cut 4 bases from V and 3 bases from J, with 14 bases between. Germline assignment: CDR1 SGHKS and CDR2 YYEKEE (reference sequence). CDR3 amino acids: CASSAHPNNYEQYF. The CDR3 region has the DNA TGTGCCAGCAGCGCCCATCCCAATAACTACGAGCAGTACTTC.

About this clonotype: The junction departs from the called germline gene at one end, perhaps through a read error. This chain joins TRBV20-1 and TRBJ1-5, with a possible D match to TRBD1 (6 bases). In germline, CDR1 is DFQATT, CDR2 SNEGSKA (reference sequence). CDR3 size: 12 residues. The CDR3 is CSANTGSQPRHF. The CDR3 nucleotides are TGCAGTGCTAATACAGGGAGTCAGCCCCGGCATTTT.

This clonotype has only a few counts. The J gene is TRBJ2-5, the V gene TRBV5-1; 7 bases are shared with TRBD2. The CDR3 consists of 15 residues. Germline CDR1 SGHRS, CDR2 YFSETQ. Trimming took 2 bases from V and 5 from J; bases not matched to a gene: 9. DNA of the CDR3: TGCGCCAGCAGCTTCGGAGGGGCGGGAGAGGAGACCCAGTACTTC. Residues: CASSFGGAGEETQYF.

J is TRBJ1-1 and V is TRBV6-6, with 8 bases that match TRBD1. Trimming took 5 bases from V and 5 from J; bases not matched to a gene: 13. The germline CDR1 and CDR2 sequences are MNHNY and SVGAGI (reference sequence). The CDR3 extends over 16 amino acids. In nucleotides, the CDR3 is TGTGCCAGCAGTCAAAAGCTTCAGGGGGCGGGAACTGAAGCTTTCTTT. Its translation: CASSQKLQGAGTEAFF.

The sample holds a few counts of this clonotype. The CDR3 sequence is CASSQEFGEQFF. The CDR3 coding sequence is TGTGCCAGCAGCCAAGAGTTTGGTGAGCAGTTCTTC. V usage is TRBV3-1 and J usage is TRBJ2-1; D unresolved. The length of the CDR3 is 12 residues. V lost 0 bases and J 9 bases, leaving 6 bases between the germline ends. Germline V gives CDR1 LGHDT, CDR2 YNNKEL (reference sequence).

This clonotype was seen only a few times. The V and J genes are TRBV29-1 and TRBJ1-1; the match to TRBD1 covers 7 bases. CDR3 size: 12 residues. Germline V gives CDR1 SQVTM, CDR2 ANQGSEA. The V segment lost 4 bases and the J segment 7 bases; nucleotides outside the gene matches: 6. The CDR3 DNA follows: TGCAGCGTTGGGAAGGGGGCCAGTGAAGCTTTCTTT. Translation gives CSVGKGASEAFF.

The chain is built from TRBV29-1 and TRBJ2-2; D may be TRBD1 (6 bases). The CDR3 extends over 13 amino acids. CDR1 is SQVTM and CDR2 is ANQGSEA in the germline V gene. The germline V and J ends were trimmed by 8 bases and 6 bases, with 16 bases remaining between them. CDR3 nucleotide sequence: TGCAGCTACCAGCAAGACAGGTCCGGGGAGCTGTTTTTT. It codes for CSYQQDRSGELFF.

V gene TRBV5-6 combines with J gene TRBJ1-5, with D perhaps TRBD1 (5 bases). V lost 1 base and J 0 bases, leaving 11 bases between the germline ends. The germline gives CDR1 SGHDT, CDR2 YYEEEE. CDR3 size: 16 residues. The CDR3 region is CASSLYTGPSNQPQHF. CDR3 coding DNA: TGTGCCAGCAGCTTGTATACAGGACCTAGCAATCAGCCCCAGCATTTT.

This clonotype has just a few counts. The V gene is TRBV20-1, the J gene TRBJ2-1, with 10 bases identical to TRBD2. Trimming removed 6 bases from V and 4 bases from J; junction bases left unmatched: 6. The CDR3 has 14 residues. Germline V lookup: CDR1 DFQATT, CDR2 SNEGSKA (reference sequence). CDR3 protein: CSAQAGGPYNEQFF. The CDR3, as DNA: TGCAGTGCCCAAGCGGGAGGGCCTTACAATGAGCAGTTCTTC.

This clonotype was found a few times. V gene TRBV7-6 combines with J gene TRBJ2-7; 7 nucleotides line up with TRBD2. From germline, CDR1 is SGHVS and CDR2 FNYEAQ. V shed 4 bases and J 5 bases; nucleotides not matched to a gene: 8. This CDR3 contains 14 residues. The CDR3 coding sequence is TGTGCCAGCAGCTGGACTAGTGGGGACCACGAGCAGTACTTC. Translating it yields CASSWTSGDHEQYF.